Each of the 25 T cell receptor beta chains below was sequenced from the same sample in a study of neurological immune-mediated disorders. From the 5' RACE reads, TCRdb called clonotypes with MiXCR, one entry per CDR3 protein. Found here are about 65,000 distinct CDR3 sequences, roughly 3.7% of them singletons; the top ten hold under 3%. The sample consisted of PBMCs. These receptors all stem from a man between 50 and 59 years old with multiple sclerosis.

This clonotype was seen only a few times. The junction departs from the called germline gene at one end, perhaps through a read error. V is TRBV9 and J is TRBJ1-5, with a weak D call TRBD1 (6 bases). This CDR3 is 15 amino acids long. Germline CDR1 SGDLS, CDR2 YYNGEE. CDR3 protein: CASSEGGVANQPQNF. For the CDR3, the DNA is TGTGCCAGCAGCGAAGGGGGGGTCGCCAATCAGCCCCAGAATTTT.

This clonotype was recorded many times. The chain combines TRBV7-9 with TRBJ1-5; maybe TRBD1 (6 bases). This CDR3 contains 16 residues. Germline V lookup: CDR1 SEHNR, CDR2 FQNEAQ (reference sequence). The V end lost 2 bases, the J end lost 2 bases, and 13 bases lay between the germline ends. The CDR3 protein is CASSLYGGLGNQPQHF. CDR3 bases: TGTGCCAGCAGCTTATATGGGGGCTTGGGCAATCAGCCCCAGCATTTT.

There are many counts of this clonotype. Here the CDR3 DNA reads TGCAGTGCTAGAGATACAGGGGAGTCACCCCTCCACTTT. It codes for CSARDTGESPLHF. The chain employs TRBV20-1 and TRBJ1-6; TRBD1 aligns across 7 bases. CDR1 is DFQATT, CDR2 SNEGSKA, per germline (reference sequence). CDR3 length equals 13 residues. The ends lost 0 bases at V and 10 bases at J; junction bases unmatched: 3.

This clonotype came up a few times. V is TRBV7-2 and J is TRBJ2-3; 9 bases agree with TRBD2. Germline V gives CDR1 SGHTA, CDR2 FQGNSA. The CDR3 extends over 15 amino acids. V lost 0 bases, J lost 5 bases, and 3 bases stayed unmatched. The CDR3 spells CASSLAGLAGDTQYF. CDR3 in DNA: TGTGCCAGCAGCTTAGCGGGACTAGCAGGAGATACGCAGTATTTT. Complete variable domain (other parts from reference TRBV7-2 and TRBJ2-3): GAGVSQSPSNKVTEKGKDVELRCDPISGHTALYWYRQSLGQGLEFLIYFQGNSAPDKSGLPSDRFSAERTGGSVSTLTIQRTQQEDSAVYLCASSLAGLAGDTQYFGPGTRLTVL.

This clonotype showed up many times. The rearrangement uses TRBV27 and TRBJ2-5; D is uncertain. Germline CDR1 MNHEY, CDR2 SMNVEV (reference sequence). The V end was cut by 5 bases, the J end by 3 bases, with 16 bases between. The CDR3 totals 15 residues. This CDR3 reads CASSLFVGSKETQYF. For the CDR3, the DNA is TGTGCCAGCAGTCTTTTTGTGGGTTCGAAAGAGACCCAGTACTTC.

The rearrangement joins TRBV18 to TRBJ2-5; D may correspond to TRBD1 or TRBD2 (6 bases each). V lost 2 bases and J 1 base, leaving 20 bases between the germline ends. Germline loops: CDR1 KGHSH, CDR2 LQKENI. There are 18 residues in the CDR3. Written as DNA, the CDR3 is TGTGCCAGCTCACCAGGACTTTTGAGGGGGGATATCCAAGAGACCCAGTACTTC. It translates to CASSPGLLRGDIQETQYF.

Many counts were recorded for this clonotype. V usage is TRBV21-1 and J usage is TRBJ1-5; the D call in the table, TRBD1, was not verified against the DNA. TRBV21-1 represents a pseudogene. The CDR3 loop spans 15 amino acids. The CDR3 region is CASSAPELGDQPQHF. DNA of the CDR3: TGTGCCAGCAGCGCCCCGGAGTTGGGTGATCAGCCCCAGCATTTT.

Remarks on this clonotype: The junction shows a germline mismatch at one end, possibly a read error. This rearrangement joins TRBV10-3 to TRBJ1-6, with D perhaps matching TRBD1 (5 bases). The CDR3 consists of 14 residues. Germline V gene lookup returns CDR1 ENHRY and CDR2 SYGVKD. The CDR3 is CAISALGDESPLNF. The CDR3 coding sequence is TGTGCCATCAGTGCCCTGGGGGACGAATCACCCCTCAACTTT.

This clonotype was counted ten times or more. This sequence joins TRBV6-5 and TRBJ1-2, with a possible D match to TRBD1 (5 bases). The CDR3 contains 13 residues. Trimming shortened V by 7 bases and J by 0 bases, and 9 bases separated the two germline ends. Germline loops: CDR1 MNHEY, CDR2 SVGAGI. The CDR3 DNA reads TGTGCCAGCATGTCAGGGCCTAACTATGGCTACACCTTC. Its protein product is CASMSGPNYGYTF.

In this sample, this clonotype turned up many times. The V gene is TRBV7-9, the J gene TRBJ2-5; D call uncertain. Germline V gives CDR1 SEHNR, CDR2 FQNEAQ (reference sequence). CDR3 size: 14 residues. V was trimmed by 3 bases and J by 3 bases, leaving 11 bases between them. CDR3 coding DNA: TGTGCCAGCAGCTTGGGTAGTTTGAAAGAGACCCAGTACTTC. This sequence encodes CASSLGSLKETQYF.

This clonotype was picked up many times. V gene TRBV15 combines with J gene TRBJ2-1; 13 bases line up with TRBD2. The CDR3 runs 18 residues. With V trimmed by 0 bases and J by 1 base, 3 bases remained unmatched. The germline gives CDR1 LNHNV, CDR2 YYDKDF (reference sequence). The CDR3 loop is CATSRDLTSGGSYNEQFF. The CDR3 nucleotides are TGTGCCACCAGCAGAGATCTGACTAGCGGGGGGTCCTACAATGAGCAGTTCTTC.

This clonotype was counted many times. The chain employs TRBV12-3 or TRBV12-4 and TRBJ2-7, with no clear D. Trimming stripped 6 bases from V and 1 base from J, with 13 bases between. CDR3 size: 14 residues. The CDR3 DNA reads TGTGCCAGCAGCCTTCTGATGGAATCCTACGAGCAGTACTTC. It encodes CASSLLMESYEQYF.

The V and J genes are TRBV20-1 and TRBJ2-3, with no clear D. With 6 bases removed from V and 2 bases from J, the gap between germline ends came to 9 bases. The CDR3 has 12 residues. Looked up from germline, CDR1 is DFQATT and CDR2 is SNEGSKA (reference sequence). CDR3 in amino acids: CSATRYTDTQYF. The CDR3 coding sequence is TGCAGTGCCACACGGTACACAGATACGCAGTATTTT.

This clonotype has at least ten counts. V and J are TRBV2 and TRBJ1-5; 7 bases map to TRBD1. The CDR3 loop spans 12 amino acids. V gave up 7 bases and J gave up 12 bases; unmatched junction bases: 9. CDR1 is SNHLY, CDR2 FYNNEI, per germline. The CDR3 is CASKGTGALQHF. In DNA, the CDR3 is TGTGCCAGCAAAGGCACAGGGGCGCTCCAGCATTTT.

The table lists this clonotype with a few counts. The J gene is TRBJ1-2, the V gene TRBV2; 9 bases fit TRBD1. This CDR3 has 13 amino acids. The V and J ends lost 6 bases and 4 bases, in that order; junction bases with no gene match: 3. Looked up from germline, CDR1 is SNHLY and CDR2 is FYNNEI. The CDR3 reads CASRDRGVYGYTF. CDR3 sequence (DNA): TGTGCCAGCAGAGACAGGGGGGTCTATGGCTACACCTTC.

This clonotype was seen at least ten times. The rearrangement links TRBV4-1 to TRBJ2-5; D is ambiguous. CDR3 size: 15 residues. The germline gives CDR1 MGHRA, CDR2 YSYEKL. V was cut by 1 base and J by 3 bases, with 12 bases left in between. CDR3 coding DNA: TGCGCCAGCAGCCAAGGGATTGGTCCAAAAGAGACCCAGTACTTC. Translated: CASSQGIGPKETQYF.

This clonotype was detected many times. CDR3 sequence: CASSFRAGGASGANVLTF. The CDR3 region has the DNA TGTGCCAGCAGCTTCCGGGCAGGGGGGGCCTCTGGGGCCAACGTCCTGACTTTC. The chain links TRBV27 to TRBJ2-6; D may be TRBD1 or TRBD2 (7 bases each). Trimming removed 6 bases from V and 0 bases from J, with 18 bases in between. The V gene's germline CDR1 is MNHEY and CDR2 SMNVEV (reference sequence). The CDR3 is 18 residues long.

Ten or more counts support this clonotype. This sequence joins TRBV10-3 and TRBJ1-5; TRBD1 agrees at 9 bases. The CDR3 contains 14 residues. Germline CDR1 and CDR2: ENHRY and SYGVKD. Trimming removed 6 bases from V and 2 bases from J; junction bases left unmatched: 2. The CDR3 spells CAIRDRGGNQPQHF. Written as DNA, the CDR3 is TGTGCCATCAGAGACAGGGGGGGCAATCAGCCCCAGCATTTT.

This clonotype was seen many times. CDR3 sequence: CSAPGRVRFDIQYF. For the CDR3, the DNA is TGCAGTGCCCCGGGCCGGGTGAGGTTTGACATTCAGTACTTC. The J gene is TRBJ2-4, the V gene TRBV20-1; D remains unclear. Germline V gene data show CDR1 as DFQATT and CDR2 as SNEGSKA (reference sequence). Trimming took 6 bases from V and 8 from J, leaving 20 bases between them. The CDR3 length is 14 residues.

This clonotype occurred many times. The chain carries TRBV7-9 and TRBJ2-5, with a weak D call TRBD1 (5 bases). Germline values: CDR1 SEHNR, CDR2 FQNEAQ (reference sequence). Trimming took off 5 bases at V and 4 bases at J, with 14 bases between the two ends. The CDR3 totals 14 residues. The CDR3 DNA is TGTGCCAGCAGCCCCGACAGATTCGGAGAGACCCAGTACTTC. This gives the protein CASSPDRFGETQYF.

This clonotype was detected many times. The CDR3: CASSVGGRLNTEAFF. The CDR3 DNA reads TGTGCCAGCAGCGTAGGGGGACGCCTGAACACTGAAGCTTTCTTT. The chain has TRBV9 and TRBJ1-1; D may be TRBD1 (5 bases). V was shortened by 0 bases and J by 0 bases, with 9 bases between the two germline ends. Germline V gene sequence: CDR1 SGDLS, CDR2 YYNGEE. There are 15 residues in the CDR3.

This clonotype came up many times. The V call is TRBV20-1, the J call TRBJ1-6, with 7 bases matching TRBD1. The junction had 5 bases not matched to a gene; V was cut back by 5 bases and J by 7 bases. CDR3 size: 13 residues. Germline values: CDR1 DFQATT, CDR2 SNEGSKA (reference sequence). CDR3 residues: CSAPTGANSPLHF. The CDR3 DNA reads TGCAGTGCTCCAACAGGGGCCAATTCACCCCTCCACTTT.

This clonotype was observed many times. CDR3 in DNA: TGCAGTGCTATACCGGGACAGGGGGCTCATGAGCAGTTCTTC. It translates to CSAIPGQGAHEQFF. The rearrangement uses TRBV20-1 and TRBJ2-1, with 12 bases matching TRBD1. From germline, CDR1 is DFQATT and CDR2 SNEGSKA (reference sequence). J lost 8 bases, V lost 4 bases, and 6 bases had no gene match. This CDR3 has 14 amino acids.

In its sample, this clonotype was seen many times. CDR3 residues: CASSSRRGVVGNTIYF. Here the CDR3 DNA reads TGTGCCAGCAGCTCCCGACGCGGGGTAGTTGGAAACACCATATATTTT. The chain links TRBV7-2 to TRBJ1-3; unclear D gene. CDR1 is SGHTA and CDR2 is FQGNSA in the germline V gene. This CDR3 is 16 amino acids long. V lost 4 bases and J lost 3, with 16 bases in between.

This clonotype occurred many times. The rearrangement joins TRBV10-3 to TRBJ1-5; D uncertain. In germline, CDR1 is ENHRY, CDR2 SYGVKD. This CDR3 has 15 amino acids. The V gene lost 0 bases and the J gene lost 3 bases, with 9 bases spanning the gap. CDR3: CAISESSLSNQPQHF. The CDR3 DNA follows: TGTGCCATCAGTGAGTCGAGCCTTTCCAATCAGCCCCAGCATTTT.